A selection of T cell receptor beta chains follows, all from one sample in a study of Graves' ophthalmopathy and Graves' hyperthyroidism. TCRdb independently ran MiXCR on the multiplex PCR reads; one entry per CDR3 protein. The repertoire includes about 700,000 distinct CDR3 sequences, more than 40% of them detected once, and roughly 3.5% sits in the top ten. Material for sequencing was peripheral blood. The receptor set was obtained from an adult man with Graves' ophthalmopathy. The CDR3 runs from the conserved cysteine through the conserved F or W. Each record gives: CDR3 protein, CDR3 DNA, clone size, J gene, D gene, V gene. The D gene is left open where the match is weak. Clone size appears in some rows only: once, few, many, or a class for an expanded clone.

cdr3_aa: CATSPGLEETQYF
cdr3_nt: TGTGCCACCTCTCCGGGACTAGAGGAAACCCAGTACTTC
clone_size: NA
j_call: TRBJ2-5
d_call: TRBD2
v_call: TRBV10-3

cdr3_aa: CASSNPDREVAGELFF
cdr3_nt: TGTGCCAGCTCAAACCCCGACAGGGAGGTCGCCGGGGAGCTGTTTTTT
clone_size: NA
j_call: TRBJ2-2
d_call: NA
v_call: TRBV25-1

cdr3_aa: CASSLSGQDNSPLHF
cdr3_nt: TGTGCCAGCAGCTTATCGGGACAAGATAATTCACCCCTCCACTTT
clone_size: many
j_call: TRBJ1-6
d_call: NA
v_call: TRBV7-9

cdr3_aa: CSAPDRGQSNQPQHF
cdr3_nt: TGCAGTGCCCCGGACAGGGGCCAAAGCAATCAGCCCCAGCATTTT
clone_size: few
j_call: TRBJ1-5
d_call: TRBD1
v_call: TRBV20-1

cdr3_aa: CASSLESENYGYTF
cdr3_nt: TGCGCCAGCAGCTTGGAATCGGAGAACTATGGCTACACCTTC
clone_size: many
j_call: TRBJ1-2
d_call: NA
v_call: TRBV5-1

cdr3_aa: CASSESGSSTDTQYF
cdr3_nt: TGTGCCAGCAGTGAATCGGGATCTAGCACAGATACGCAGTATTTT
clone_size: NA
j_call: TRBJ2-3
d_call: NA
v_call: TRBV25-1

cdr3_aa: CASSQVPGRQAFF
cdr3_nt: TGTGCCAGCAGCCAAGTACCGGGACGTCAAGCTTTCTTT
clone_size: NA
j_call: TRBJ1-1
d_call: NA
v_call: TRBV9

cdr3_aa: CASSLEYSRNGYTF
cdr3_nt: TGTGCCAGCAGCTTGGAGTACAGCAGGAATGGCTACACCTTC
clone_size: many
j_call: TRBJ1-2
d_call: NA
v_call: TRBV5-8

cdr3_aa: CASGTLGQSNEKLFF
cdr3_nt: TGTGCCAGCGGTACACTGGGACAGTCTAATGAAAAACTGTTTTTT
clone_size: NA
j_call: TRBJ1-4
d_call: TRBD1
v_call: TRBV12-3/TRBV12-4

cdr3_aa: CASSQESPAMGYTF
cdr3_nt: TGTGCCAGCAGCCAAGAATCGCCGGCTATGGGCTACACCTTC
clone_size: few
j_call: TRBJ1-2
d_call: NA
v_call: TRBV3-1

cdr3_aa: CSAEWGYEKNTEAFF
cdr3_nt: TGCAGCGCCGAGTGGGGATACGAGAAGAACACTGAAGCTTTCTTT
clone_size: NA
j_call: TRBJ1-1
d_call: NA
v_call: TRBV29-1

cdr3_aa: CAISLGTSVYEQYF
cdr3_nt: TGTGCCATCAGTTTGGGGACTAGCGTCTACGAGCAGTACTTC
clone_size: NA
j_call: TRBJ2-7
d_call: TRBD2
v_call: TRBV10-3

cdr3_aa: CATSRVWKGNQPQHF
cdr3_nt: TGTGCCACCAGCAGAGTTTGGAAAGGCAATCAGCCCCAGCATTTT
clone_size: many
j_call: TRBJ1-5
d_call: NA
v_call: TRBV15

cdr3_aa: CASSLWGFNSPLHF
cdr3_nt: TGTGCCAGCAGTTTATGGGGATTTAATTCACCCCTCCACTTT
clone_size: NA
j_call: TRBJ1-6
d_call: NA
v_call: TRBV10-3

cdr3_aa: CAISGTGQGADEQYF
cdr3_nt: TGTGCCATCAGTGGGACCGGACAGGGGGCGGATGAGCAGTACTTC
clone_size: many
j_call: TRBJ2-7
d_call: TRBD1
v_call: TRBV10-3

cdr3_aa: CASSAGGNQPQHF
cdr3_nt: TGTGCCAGCAGCGCAGGAGGGAATCAGCCCCAGCATTTT
clone_size: many
j_call: TRBJ1-5
d_call: NA
v_call: TRBV7-9

cdr3_aa: CASSTSGVTGELFF
cdr3_nt: TGTGCCAGCTCGACTAGCGGGGTCACCGGGGAGCTGTTTTTT
clone_size: few
j_call: TRBJ2-2
d_call: TRBD2
v_call: TRBV2

cdr3_aa: CSARDREGPNPYEQYF
cdr3_nt: TGCAGTGCTAGAGATCGAGAGGGACCCAACCCCTACGAGCAGTACTTC
clone_size: NA
j_call: TRBJ2-7
d_call: NA
v_call: TRBV20-1

cdr3_aa: CASSQGQVETQYF
cdr3_nt: TGTGCCAGCAGCCAAGGACAGGTAGAGACCCAGTACTTC
clone_size: many
j_call: TRBJ2-5
d_call: TRBD1
v_call: TRBV7-2

cdr3_aa: CAIRGQGVSPLHF
cdr3_nt: TGTGCCATCAGGGGACAGGGAGTTTCACCCCTCCACTTT
clone_size: NA
j_call: TRBJ1-6
d_call: TRBD1
v_call: TRBV10-3

cdr3_aa: CATSSRLRTNTGELFF
cdr3_nt: TGTGCCACCAGCAGTCGACTAAGGACGAACACCGGGGAGCTGTTTTTT
clone_size: many
j_call: TRBJ2-2
d_call: NA
v_call: TRBV15

cdr3_aa: CASSEPGTSGSYEQFF
cdr3_nt: TGTGCCAGCAGTGAACCAGGGACTAGCGGCTCCTATGAGCAGTTCTTC
clone_size: few
j_call: TRBJ2-1
d_call: TRBD2
v_call: TRBV25-1